Presented here are 3 T cell receptor beta chains from one specimen sequenced in a study of graft-versus-host responses after intestinal transplantation. This table comes from immunoSEQ multiplex PCR, and its TCRdb copy is limited to in-frame clones, with some not included. The table lists tens of thousands of clones, approximately 92% of them singletons. Sequencing used PBMCs, obtained roughly 64 days after intestinal transplantation. Source of these receptors: a human patient who received an intestinal transplant, so some T cells may come from the graft donor.

The chain is built from TRBV12-5 and TRBJ2-1; 8 positions match TRBD2. This CDR3 has 18 amino acids. Germline values: CDR1 LGHNT, CDR2 FRNRAP. The ends lost 0 bases at V and 2 bases at J; junction bases unmatched: 9. The CDR3 DNA reads as TGTGCTAGTGGTTTGGTACGTTTGCTAGCGGGCACCTACAATGAGCAGTTCTTC. Translation: CASGLVRLLAGTYNEQFF.

The rearrangement links TRBV7-9 to TRBJ1-2; TRBD1 matches at 7 bases. This CDR3 spans 15 amino acids. Germline lookup yields CDR1 SEHNR and CDR2 FQNEAQ (reference sequence). V shed 5 bases and J 3 bases; nucleotides not matched to a gene: 9. The CDR3 here is CASSPQFQGDYGYTF. The CDR3 DNA reads TGTGCCAGCAGCCCACAATTTCAGGGGGACTATGGCTACACCTTC.

The rearrangement uses TRBV7-6 and TRBJ1-1, with 9 bases identical to TRBD1. V lost 4 bases, J lost 5 bases, and 2 bases stayed unmatched. The CDR3 is 13 residues long. The germline V gene has CDR1 SGHVS and CDR2 FNYEAQ. Here the CDR3 reads CASSYGTGTEAFF. The DNA for the CDR3 is TGTGCCAGCAGCTACGGGACAGGGACTGAAGCTTTCTTT.